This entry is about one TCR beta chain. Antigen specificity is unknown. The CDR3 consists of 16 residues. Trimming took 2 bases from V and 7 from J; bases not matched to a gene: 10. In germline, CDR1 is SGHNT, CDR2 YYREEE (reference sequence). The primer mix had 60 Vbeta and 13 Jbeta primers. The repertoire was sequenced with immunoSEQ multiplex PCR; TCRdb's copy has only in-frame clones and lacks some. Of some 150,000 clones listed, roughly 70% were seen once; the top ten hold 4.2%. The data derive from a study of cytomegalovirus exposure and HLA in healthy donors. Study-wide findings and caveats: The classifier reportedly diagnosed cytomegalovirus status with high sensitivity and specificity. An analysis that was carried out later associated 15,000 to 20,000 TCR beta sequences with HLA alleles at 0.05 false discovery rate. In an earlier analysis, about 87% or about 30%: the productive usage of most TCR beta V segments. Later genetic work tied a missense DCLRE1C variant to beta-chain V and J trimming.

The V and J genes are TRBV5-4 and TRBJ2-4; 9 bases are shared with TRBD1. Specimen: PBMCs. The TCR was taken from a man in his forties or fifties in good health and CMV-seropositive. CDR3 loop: CASSFGTGKVRNIQYF. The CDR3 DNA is TGTGCCAGCAGCTTCGGGACAGGGAAGGTTCGGAACATTCAGTACTTC.